Listed here are 8 T cell receptor beta chains from one sample, sequenced in a study of Ad26.COV2.S vaccination and SARS-CoV-2 variants. Only in-frame clones appear in the TCRdb table, and some are missing; sequencing was by immunoSEQ multiplex PCR. The data contain more than 350,000 clones, 75% to 95% of them singletons. Treatment indicated: around 19 received Ad26.COV2.S at low or high dose, single or two shots; about five received placebo; per-sample allocation not given. The samples date from day 63 after the first vaccine or placebo injection. This specimen consisted of peripheral blood, obtained in a trial of Ad26.COV2.S vaccine versus placebo. The receptors originated from a person between 18 and 65 years old who received the Ad26.COV2.S COVID-19 vaccine or a placebo.

The V and J genes are TRBV4-3 and TRBJ1-4; D may be TRBD1 (5 bases). The CDR3 length is 16 residues. Between the trimmed V and J ends, which lost 0 bases and 0 bases, there was a span of 8 bases. Germline CDR1 reads LGHNA; CDR2 reads YSLEER. The CDR3 here is CASSQDMTATNEKLFF. CDR3 nucleotides: TGCGCCAGCAGCCAAGATATGACAGCAACTAATGAAAAACTGTTTTTT.

This chain joins TRBV19 and TRBJ1-5; 7 positions match TRBD1. Germline assignment: CDR1 LNHDA and CDR2 SQIVND (reference sequence). This CDR3 spans 14 amino acids. After removal of 8 bases from V and 4 bases from J, the junction contained 8 bases not matched to a gene. The CDR3 sequence is CASQTGPANQPQHF. The CDR3 DNA is TGTGCCAGTCAGACAGGGCCCGCTAATCAGCCCCAGCATTTT.

This chain uses TRBV27 with TRBJ1-1, with unresolved D. CDR1 and CDR2 (germline): MNHEY, SMNVEV (reference sequence). V dropped 4 bases and J dropped 2 bases, with 8 bases sitting between them. This CDR3 has 13 amino acids. The CDR3 reads CASSWSPNTEAFF. CDR3 DNA: TGTGCCAGCAGTTGGTCCCCTAACACTGAAGCTTTCTTT.

The sample holds one count of this clone. The chain carries TRBV28 and TRBJ1-2; D call uncertain. The ends were cut back, 2 bases at V and 7 bases at J, with 8 bases in the middle. The CDR3 is 12 amino acids. In germline, CDR1 is MDHEN, CDR2 SYDVKM. DNA for the CDR3: TGTGCCAGCAGTTTAGGCGCTCTTGGCTACACCTTC. Its translation is CASSLGALGYTF.

The J gene is TRBJ2-7, the V gene TRBV19; D gene uncertain. Trimming took off 1 base at V and 2 bases at J, with 9 bases between the two ends. The V gene's germline CDR1 is LNHDA and CDR2 SQIVND (reference sequence). The CDR3 contains 14 residues. In nucleotides, the CDR3 is TGTGCCAGTAGTATAGGTGTGGCGACCTACGAGCAGTACTTC. Translation: CASSIGVATYEQYF.

The rearrangement joins TRBV7-9 to TRBJ1-2; a possible D gene is TRBD1 (6 bases). The CDR3 contains 13 residues. The V gene lost 6 bases and the J gene lost 8 bases, with 16 bases spanning the gap. Germline-derived CDR1 and CDR2 are SEHNR and FQNEAQ (reference sequence). The CDR3 DNA reads TGTGCCAGCAGTTTTCCAGGGGCTCGCGGCTACACCTTC. Translated: CASSFPGARGYTF.

This chain uses TRBV27 with TRBJ2-2; D not resolved. Germline V lookup: CDR1 MNHEY, CDR2 SMNVEV (reference sequence). V lost 4 bases to trimming and J lost 0 bases, with 3 bases between them. CDR3 length equals 13 residues. CDR3 amino acids: CASSSANTGELFF. The CDR3 DNA reads TGTGCCAGCAGTTCCGCGAACACCGGGGAGCTGTTTTTT.

The V and J genes are TRBV27 and TRBJ2-3; 12 bases map to TRBD2. This CDR3 contains 17 residues. Germline CDR1 reads MNHEY; CDR2 reads SMNVEV (reference sequence). V dropped 7 bases and J dropped 2; count of bases not matched to a gene: 10. The CDR3 region has the DNA TGTGCCAGCACTCCCCGGCTAGCGGGAGGGACCACAGATACGCAGTATTTT. This sequence encodes CASTPRLAGGTTDTQYF.